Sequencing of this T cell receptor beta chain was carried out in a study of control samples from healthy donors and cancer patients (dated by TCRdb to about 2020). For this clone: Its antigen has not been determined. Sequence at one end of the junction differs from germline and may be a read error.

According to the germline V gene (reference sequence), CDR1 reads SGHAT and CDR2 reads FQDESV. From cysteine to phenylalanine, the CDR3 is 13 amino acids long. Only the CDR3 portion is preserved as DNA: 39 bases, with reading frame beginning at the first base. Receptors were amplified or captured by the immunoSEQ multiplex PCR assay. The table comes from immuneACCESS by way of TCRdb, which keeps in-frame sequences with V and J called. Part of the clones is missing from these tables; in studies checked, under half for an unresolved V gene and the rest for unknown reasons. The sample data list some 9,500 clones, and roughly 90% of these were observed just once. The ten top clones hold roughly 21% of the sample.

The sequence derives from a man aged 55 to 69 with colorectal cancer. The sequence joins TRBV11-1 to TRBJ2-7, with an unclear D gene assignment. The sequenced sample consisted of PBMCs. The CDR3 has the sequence CATSAARSYEQYF. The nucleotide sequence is TGTGCCACCTCCGCGGCCAGGTCCTATGAGCAGTACTTC.